This record covers a single T cell receptor (beta chain). Its antigen is currently not known. The sample holds no much larger clone one base away, and base qualities are not on file. This entry belongs to a study of chemoradiotherapy in HPV16-positive cancers (dated by TCRdb to the early 2020s). With regard to the full study: Using functional T-cell assays on cells from a couple of HPV16-positive patients, the researchers defined candidate HPV-specific T-cell clones and common TCR motifs. The candidate HPV-specific TCRs and motifs were then tracked in TCR repertoires from 86 patients with HPV-related cancers. The study set out to ask whether T-cell immunity against the HPV oncoproteins E6 and E7 changes over the course of chemoradiotherapy and whether that immunity affects survival.

Repertoires were sampled repeatedly over the course of chemoradiotherapy, so clonal expansion could be followed in the tumor microenvironment. Summary of the overall study and its limitations: Expansion of candidate HPV-specific clones and E7-related TCR motifs was observed in the tumor microenvironment during treatment, whereas no such expansion was observed for non-HPV-specific T cells. The functional definition of HPV-specific T cells was derived from only a couple of HPV16-positive patients, and the survival association was reported for HPV16-positive patients. In HPV16-positive patients, expansion of HPV-responsive T cells during chemoradiotherapy was associated with improved recurrence-free survival.

The protocol used for the library was the immunoSEQ multiplex PCR assay. In TCRdb, the immuneACCESS table is reduced to in-frame sequences with V and J assigned. These tables do not hold every clone; where another copy was compared, an unresolved V gene accounts for under half, and the others remain unexplained. The sample includes about 12,000 clones, with approximately 85% observed a single time. Under 1.2% of the sample rests with the top ten. Sample collection was performed from a patient who underwent chemoradiotherapy. The origin of this receptor is a human donor with HPV-associated anogenital cancer.

The DNA is as follows: TGTGCCAGCAGTGTACGCACAGGGGAATATGGCTACACCTTC. Its amino acids are CASSVRTGEYGYTF. This chain joins TRBV6-1 to TRBJ1-2; 7 bases in the junction line up with TRBD1. The CDR3 spans 14 residues, from the cysteine through the phenylalanine. Only the CDR3 part of the read is kept: 42 bases, read in frame from the first base. For this chain, trimming is 4 bases at the V end and 5 bases at the J end, and the number of junction bases without a gene match is 7. In the germline V gene, CDR1 corresponds to MNHNS and CDR2 to SASEGT.